Listed here are 8 T cell receptor beta chains from one sample, sequenced in a study of T and B cells in COVID-19 patients. BIOMED2 TRB-A/B primer pools were used in multiplex TRB PCR. Each CDR3 protein gets one entry after TCRdb re-called the multiplex PCR reads with MiXCR. Of 17,000 or so distinct CDR3 sequences detected, about 36% appear once; the ten largest clones hold about 17%. Each TRB amplification used about 250-550 ng of genomic DNA from blood. Material: blood. Receptors originate from a human donor with active COVID-19.

The chain employs TRBV6-5 and TRBJ1-1; 11 nucleotides line up with TRBD1. The CDR3 runs 13 residues. Germline CDR1 reads MNHEY; CDR2 reads SVGAGI. The V segment lost 5 bases and the J segment 4 bases; nucleotides outside the gene matches: 0. This chain's CDR3 is CASSGQGATEAFF. CDR3 DNA: TGTGCCAGCAGTGGACAGGGGGCCACTGAAGCTTTCTTT.

The rearrangement uses TRBV6-2 or TRBV6-3 and TRBJ1-4; 10 nucleotides agree with TRBD1. From germline, CDR1 is MNHEY and CDR2 SVGEGT. The V segment lost 7 bases and the J segment 8 bases; nucleotides outside the gene matches: 10. There are 15 residues in the CDR3. The CDR3 nucleotides read TGTGCCAGCAACCGGCGACAGGGGGCGGAGGAAAAACTGTTTTTT. Protein product: CASNRRQGAEEKLFF.

The V gene is TRBV27, the J gene TRBJ2-4, with 8 nucleotides matching TRBD1. J was trimmed by 7 bases and V by 5 bases; bases with no gene match: 7. The length of the CDR3 is 14 residues. The germline V gene has CDR1 MNHEY and CDR2 SMNVEV (reference sequence). The CDR3, as DNA: TGTGCCAGCAGTCTGGACAGGGCGATTAACATTCAGTACTTC. Protein product: CASSLDRAINIQYF.

The chain combines TRBV19 with TRBJ1-2, with TRBD1 matching over 9 bases. CDR1 is LNHDA, CDR2 SQIVND, per germline (reference sequence). The V segment lost 0 bases and the J segment 7 bases; nucleotides outside the gene matches: 6. CDR3 size: 15 residues. The CDR3 nucleotides read TGTGCCAGTAGTATAGATTTACAGGGGGCTTCTGGCTACACCTTC. Its protein product is CASSIDLQGASGYTF.

The chain links TRBV5-4 to TRBJ2-5; 7 bases agree with TRBD2. V dropped 2 bases and J dropped 5; count of bases not matched to a gene: 3. CDR1 and CDR2 from the germline V gene are SGHNT and YYREEE (reference sequence). The CDR3 sequence is 13 residues long. The CDR3 coding sequence is TGTGCCAGCAGCTTTACTAGCGCCGAGACCCAGTACTTC. Its protein is CASSFTSAETQYF. The full variable domain, rest sourced from reference TRBV5-4 and TRBJ2-5, is ETGVTQSPTHLIKTRGQQVTLRCSSQSGHNTVSWYQQALGQGPQFIFQYYREEENGRGNFPPRFSGLQFPNYSSELNVNALELDDSALYLCASSFTSAETQYFGPGTRLLVL.

In its sample, this clonotype was seen a few times. The V gene is TRBV20-1, the J gene TRBJ2-5; TRBD2 might be the D (5 bases). The CDR3 has 15 residues. CDR1 and CDR2 (germline): DFQATT, SNEGSKA (reference sequence). V lost 0 bases, J lost 2 bases, and 13 bases lay in between. CDR3 region: CSARDGVLAQETQYF. CDR3 DNA sequence: TGCAGTGCTAGAGACGGGGTATTAGCGCAAGAGACCCAGTACTTC.

The table lists this clonotype with a few counts. V is TRBV6-1 and J is TRBJ2-7; 10 bases are shared with TRBD1. This CDR3 has 16 amino acids. J was trimmed by 4 bases and V by 3 bases; bases with no gene match: 9. The germline CDR1 and CDR2 sequences are MNHNS and SASEGT. CDR3 sequence reads: CASSDPVVGQGYEQYF. CDR3 nucleotides: TGTGCCAGCAGTGATCCTGTAGTGGGACAGGGGTACGAGCAGTACTTC.

This chain links TRBV6-5 with TRBJ1-2; TRBD1 is a possible D gene (5 bases). Trimming pared 6 bases from V and 4 bases from J, leaving 15 bases between. Germline assignment: CDR1 MNHEY and CDR2 SVGAGI. The CDR3 totals 14 residues. The CDR3 DNA reads TGTGCCAGCAGGAGGGACGTACTCGTCTATGGCTACACCTTC. Translated: CASRRDVLVYGYTF.